The 32 T cell receptor beta chains below all came from one sample that was sequenced in a study of cytomegalovirus exposure and HLA in healthy donors. This PCR relied on a set of 60 Vbeta primers and 13 Jbeta primers. The protocol was immunoSEQ multiplex PCR, while the TCRdb copy is restricted to in-frame clones and leaves out a portion. The sample lists about 150,000 clones; 72% were seen once. The specimen was PBMCs. The receptor source for this set is a man over 45 in good health and CMV-seropositive.

The genes are TRBV27 and TRBJ1-2, with D possibly matching TRBD1 (6 bases). The V end lost 3 bases, the J end lost 4 bases, and 9 bases lay between the germline ends. Germline CDR1 reads MNHEY; CDR2 reads SMNVEV (reference sequence). The CDR3 is 13 residues long. CDR3 protein: CASSFAGAYGYTF. Written as DNA, the CDR3 is TGTGCCAGCAGTTTTGCGGGGGCCTATGGCTACACCTTC.

The chain combines TRBV28 with TRBJ1-2; 8 nucleotides agree with TRBD1. Losses at the gene ends were 5 bases for V and 7 bases for J; bases not matched to a gene: 6. The CDR3 runs to 13 residues. Germline values: CDR1 MDHEN, CDR2 SYDVKM. The CDR3 spells CASSPQGATGYTF. The CDR3 DNA is TGTGCCAGCAGTCCTCAGGGGGCTACTGGCTACACCTTC.

This clone was seen a few times. This chain links TRBV2 with TRBJ1-1; no reliable D call. The CDR3 consists of 15 residues. Between the trimmed V and J ends, which lost 6 bases and 0 bases, there was a span of 14 bases. CDR1 and CDR2 (germline): SNHLY, FYNNEI. The CDR3, as DNA: TGTGCCAGCAGCCCCCAGCTGGAGTTGAACACTGAAGCTTTCTTT. It specifies CASSPQLELNTEAFF.

The J gene is TRBJ1-1, the V gene TRBV18; no firm D call. With 1 base removed from V and 3 bases from J, the gap between germline ends came to 6 bases. Germline values: CDR1 KGHSH, CDR2 LQKENI. The CDR3 is made up of 13 amino acids. The CDR3 is CASSPLRDTEAFF. DNA for the CDR3: TGTGCCAGCTCACCACTCCGAGACACTGAAGCTTTCTTT.

This clone has just a few counts. The CDR3 bases are TGTGCCAGCAGCGTAGATTTAACAGGGGCAAACACCGGGGAGCTGTTTTTT. This sequence encodes CASSVDLTGANTGELFF. The chain has TRBV9 and TRBJ2-2; 7 bases fit TRBD1. The CDR3 runs 17 residues. CDR1 and CDR2 (germline): SGDLS, YYNGEE. Trimming cost V 0 bases and J 2 bases; bases outside gene matches: 7.

J is TRBJ2-2 and V is TRBV6-1, with D perhaps matching TRBD1 (5 bases). From germline, CDR1 is MNHNS and CDR2 SASEGT. The length of the CDR3 is 14 residues. V was clipped by 6 bases and J by 5 bases, with 13 bases between them. CDR3 nucleotides: TGTGCCAGCAGCCCAGGGTCCGGGACCGGGGAGCTGTTTTTT. Its protein product is CASSPGSGTGELFF.

V is TRBV18 and J is TRBJ1-1; 8 bases match TRBD1. V lost 10 bases, J lost 2 bases, and 6 bases stayed unmatched. Germline values: CDR1 KGHSH, CDR2 LQKENI. The CDR3 runs 13 residues. In nucleotides, the CDR3 is TGTGCCACCCAAGACAGGGGAAACACTGAAGCTTTCTTT. Protein product: CATQDRGNTEAFF.

The rearrangement joins TRBV6-8 to TRBJ2-1; unclear D gene. The ends were cut back, 9 bases at V and 5 bases at J, with 8 bases in the middle. This CDR3 is built from 11 residues. Germline lookup yields CDR1 MNHGY and CDR2 SAAAGT. CDR3 in amino acids: CASPQNNEQFF. In DNA form, the CDR3 reads TGTGCCAGTCCCCAAAACAATGAGCAGTTCTTC.

This chain connects TRBV5-1 to TRBJ2-1; 8 bases agree with TRBD1. The V segment lost 2 bases and the J segment 1 base; nucleotides outside the gene matches: 2. The germline CDR1 and CDR2 sequences are SGHRS and YFSETQ. The CDR3 loop spans 15 amino acids. For the CDR3, the DNA is TGCGCCAGCAGCTTTGGACAGGGTTCCTACAATGAGCAGTTCTTC. It encodes CASSFGQGSYNEQFF.

The chain uses TRBV7-9 and TRBJ2-7, with 9 bases that match TRBD1. Germline assignment: CDR1 SEHNR and CDR2 FQNEAQ (reference sequence). The CDR3 runs 16 residues. V lost 5 bases to trimming and J lost 3 bases; unmatched junction nucleotides: 11. CDR3 amino acids: CASSDRQGVEFYEQYF. The DNA of the CDR3 is TGTGCCAGCAGCGACAGACAGGGGGTAGAATTCTACGAGCAGTACTTC.

This clone was counted a few times. The rearrangement links TRBV6-6 to TRBJ2-1; TRBD1 aligns across 12 bases. Germline V gene lookup returns CDR1 MNHNY and CDR2 SVGAGI (reference sequence). Trimming took 2 bases from V and 8 from J; bases not matched to a gene: 7. The CDR3 loop spans 16 amino acids. The CDR3 coding sequence is TGTGCCAGCAGTTACATGCCAGGGACAGGGGGCTATGAGCAGTTCTTC. This encodes CASSYMPGTGGYEQFF.

J is TRBJ2-1 and V is TRBV30; 14 bases are shared with TRBD2. The CDR3 sequence is 16 residues long. Trimming at V came to 2 bases and at J to 7 bases, leaving 7 bases not matched to a gene. CDR1 GTSNPN and CDR2 SVGIG come from the germline V gene (reference sequence). The CDR3 spells CAWSTPRTSGRNEQFF. As DNA, the CDR3 is TGTGCCTGGAGTACTCCGAGGACTAGCGGGAGGAATGAGCAGTTCTTC.

The chain combines TRBV5-1 with TRBJ2-7, with D possibly TRBD2 on 5 matching bases. There are 13 residues in the CDR3. Deletions cut 7 bases from V and 6 bases from J, with 17 bases between. CDR1 SGHRS and CDR2 YFSETQ come from the germline V gene. CDR3 sequence reads: CASASVVEGEQYF. The CDR3 DNA reads TGCGCCAGCGCCTCGGTGGTTGAGGGCGAGCAGTACTTC.

This chain links TRBV7-9 with TRBJ1-6; 7 bases map to TRBD1. The length of the CDR3 is 13 residues. Germline values: CDR1 SEHNR, CDR2 FQNEAQ (reference sequence). The ends lost 6 bases at V and 7 bases at J; junction bases unmatched: 3. CDR3: CASRRDRNSPLHF. As DNA, the CDR3 is TGTGCCAGCAGGCGGGACAGAAATTCACCCCTCCACTTT.

This rearrangement joins TRBV7-9 to TRBJ2-5; maybe TRBD1 (5 bases). TRBJ2-7 matches the DNA end more closely, so the J call is doubtful. Germline CDR1 is SEHNR and CDR2 is FQNEAQ (reference sequence). There are 15 residues in the CDR3. This chain's CDR3 is CASSLPRVGSYEQYF. The CDR3, as DNA: TGTGCCAGCAGCTTACCCAGGGTAGGCTCCTACGAGCAGTACTTC.

The chain employs TRBV7-9 and TRBJ2-7; 9 bases are shared with TRBD1. This CDR3 region has 18 residues. Germline loops: CDR1 SEHNR, CDR2 FQNEAQ (reference sequence). Trimming cost V 4 bases and J 2 bases; bases outside gene matches: 15. CDR3 nucleotide sequence: TGTGCCAGCAGCTACTCCATCCTTAAGACAGGGGGGACCTACGAGCAGTACTTC. The encoded protein is CASSYSILKTGGTYEQYF.

The V call is TRBV27, the J call TRBJ1-5, with 9 bases matching TRBD1. Per the germline V gene, CDR1 is MNHEY and CDR2 is SMNVEV (reference sequence). CDR3 size: 16 residues. The V segment lost 5 bases and the J segment 1 base; nucleotides outside the gene matches: 6. The CDR3 region has the DNA TGTGCCAGCAGTCCCTTGGACAGGGGAAGCAATCAGCCCCAGCATTTT. This encodes CASSPLDRGSNQPQHF.

Points on this clone: At the DNA level, this CDR3 is encoded by other sequences in the same sample as well. The CDR3 DNA is TGCGCCAGCAGCTTAGGGACAGCGAACACTGAAGCTTTCTTT. It translates to CASSLGTANTEAFF. V gene TRBV5-1 combines with J gene TRBJ1-1; 7 bases align to TRBD1. This CDR3 is 14 amino acids long. CDR1 is SGHRS, CDR2 YFSETQ, per germline. With 2 bases clipped from V and 1 base from J, the junction kept 2 bases outside the gene matches.

The chain is built from TRBV5-1 and TRBJ1-2; 9 bases fit TRBD1. The CDR3 is 14 residues long. The germline CDR1 and CDR2 sequences are SGHRS and YFSETQ. V dropped 4 bases and J dropped 8; count of bases not matched to a gene: 9. CDR3 region: CASSRGDRVDGYTF. As DNA, the CDR3 is TGCGCCAGCAGCCGTGGGGACAGGGTGGACGGCTACACCTTC.

This clone showed up just a few times. J is TRBJ2-7 and V is TRBV6-5; 8 positions match TRBD1. J lost 3 bases, V lost 0 bases, and 1 base had no gene match. There are 14 residues in the CDR3. Germline-derived CDR1 and CDR2 are MNHEY and SVGAGI. The CDR3 protein is CASSYSGTGYEQYF. The CDR3 DNA reads TGTGCCAGCAGTTACTCGGGGACAGGCTACGAGCAGTACTTC.

The rearrangement uses TRBV5-1 and TRBJ2-7; 8 bases fit TRBD2. Germline V gene lookup returns CDR1 SGHRS and CDR2 YFSETQ. The junction had 7 bases not matched to a gene; V was cut back by 5 bases and J by 3 bases. The CDR3 sequence is 14 residues long. CDR3 in amino acids: CASSAGAGGYEQYF. DNA of the CDR3: TGCGCCAGCAGTGCAGGGGCGGGGGGCTACGAGCAGTACTTC.

The chain has TRBV2 and TRBJ1-6; D unclear. Germline assignment: CDR1 SNHLY and CDR2 FYNNEI. CDR3 length: 17 residues. Deletions cut 5 bases from V and 6 bases from J, with 20 bases between. The CDR3 loop reads CASSTPLAGIPNSPLHF. In nucleotides, the CDR3 is TGTGCCAGCAGTACCCCCCTTGCCGGTATACCTAATTCACCCCTCCACTTT.

The chain joins TRBV27 to TRBJ2-5, with unresolved D. V shed 0 bases and J shed 2 bases, with 7 bases lying between them. The CDR3 spans 14 residues. Germline V gene sequence: CDR1 MNHEY, CDR2 SMNVEV (reference sequence). The CDR3 coding sequence is TGTGCCAGCAGTTTATCGCGTCTACAAGAGACCCAGTACTTC. Residues: CASSLSRLQETQYF.

V usage is TRBV7-2 and J usage is TRBJ1-4, with D possibly TRBD1 on 6 matching bases. Trimming shortened V by 2 bases and J by 5 bases, and 12 bases separated the two germline ends. The CDR3 is 15 amino acids. The germline V gene encodes CDR1 SGHTA and CDR2 FQGNSA. The CDR3, as DNA: TGTGCCAGCAGCTTATCTAGGACAGTGAATGAAAAACTGTTTTTT. As protein: CASSLSRTVNEKLFF. Full variable domain (outside the CDR3, taken from reference TRBV7-2 and TRBJ1-4): GAGVSQSPSNKVTEKGKDVELRCDPISGHTALYWYRQSLGQGLEFLIYFQGNSAPDKSGLPSDRFSAERTGGSVSTLTIQRTQQEDSAVYLCASSLSRTVNEKLFFGSGTQLSVL.

This clone was observed a handful of times. J is TRBJ1-1 and V is TRBV5-1, with D hard to call. V dropped 3 bases and J dropped 1 base, with 4 bases sitting between them. This CDR3 is built from 12 residues. Germline V lookup: CDR1 SGHRS, CDR2 YFSETQ. In DNA form, the CDR3 reads TGCGCCAGCAGCTCGGGGAACACTGAAGCTTTCTTT. Translated, it gives CASSSGNTEAFF.

Worth noting for this clone: Germline and junction disagree at one end, which may indicate a read error. Other nucleotide sequences in the sample specify the same CDR3. The CDR3 DNA reads as TGCGCCAGCAGCTTGTCGGCAGGGGACACTGAGGCTTTCTTT. It specifies CASSLSAGDTEAFF. V usage is TRBV5-1 and J usage is TRBJ1-1, with a weak D call TRBD1 (6 bases). Germline CDR1 SGHRS, CDR2 YFSETQ. CDR3 length: 14 residues. Full variable domain (outside the CDR3, taken from reference TRBV5-1 and TRBJ1-1): KAGVTQTPRYLIKTRGQQVTLSCSPISGHRSVSWYQQTPGQGLQFLFEYFSETQRNKGNFPGRFSGRQFSNSRSEMNVSTLELGDSALYLCASSLSAGDTEAFFGQGTRLTVV.

The J gene is TRBJ1-1, the V gene TRBV7-7; tentative D call: TRBD1 (6 bases). This CDR3 has 14 residues. Germline V CDR1 and CDR2: SSHAT, FNYEAQ (reference sequence). The germline V and J ends were trimmed by 3 bases and 0 bases, with 8 bases remaining between them. CDR3 protein: CASSFSGVNTEAFF. CDR3 coding DNA: TGTGCCAGCAGCTTTTCAGGGGTGAACACTGAAGCTTTCTTT.

V usage is TRBV25-1 and J usage is TRBJ2-1, with 12 bases lining up with TRBD2. The CDR3 covers 17 residues. The ends lost 6 bases at V and 0 bases at J; junction bases unmatched: 6. Germline V gives CDR1 MGHDK, CDR2 SYGVNS. The CDR3 loop is CASSDTSGGSSYNEQFF. DNA of the CDR3: TGTGCCAGCAGCGACACTAGCGGGGGGAGCTCCTACAATGAGCAGTTCTTC.

The chain employs TRBV7-2 and TRBJ1-1; TRBD1 agrees at 7 bases. Trimming at V came to 5 bases and at J to 1 base, leaving 7 bases not matched to a gene. Germline-derived CDR1 and CDR2 are SGHTA and FQGNSA. This CDR3 has 15 residues. CDR3 coding DNA: TGTGCCAGCAGCCTAGGGGGCGCGGAGAACACTGAAGCTTTCTTT. Translating it yields CASSLGGAENTEAFF. Based on the CDR3 plus reference TRBV7-2 and TRBJ1-1, the full variable domain is GAGVSQSPSNKVTEKGKDVELRCDPISGHTALYWYRQSLGQGLEFLIYFQGNSAPDKSGLPSDRFSAERTGGSVSTLTIQRTQQEDSAVYLCASSLGGAENTEAFFGQGTRLTVV.

The chain is built from TRBV19 and TRBJ1-4, with D perhaps matching TRBD1 (6 bases). This CDR3 is 15 amino acids long. Trimming took 5 bases from V and 5 from J, leaving 15 bases between them. Germline V CDR1 and CDR2: LNHDA, SQIVND (reference sequence). The CDR3 nucleotides are TGTGCCAGTAGTCCACGGACAGTTCAGAATGAAAAACTGTTTTTT. It is translated as CASSPRTVQNEKLFF. The full variable domain, completed using reference TRBV19 and TRBJ1-4, is DGGITQSPKYLFRKEGQNVTLSCEQNLNHDAMYWYRQDPGQGLRLIYYSQIVNDFQKGDIAEGYSVSREKKESFPLTVTSAQKNPTAFYLCASSPRTVQNEKLFFGSGTQLSVL.

This chain uses TRBV2 with TRBJ2-1, with 10 bases identical to TRBD1. The V gene's germline CDR1 is SNHLY and CDR2 FYNNEI. This CDR3 is 16 amino acids long. Trimming took 6 bases from V and 0 from J; bases not matched to a gene: 5. The CDR3 region is CASSRQGASSYNEQFF. CDR3 sequence (DNA): TGTGCCAGCAGCCGACAGGGGGCGAGCTCCTACAATGAGCAGTTCTTC.

In DNA, the CDR3 is TGTGCCAGCAGTCCCGGGACTAGCGGGGCCAATGAGCAGTTCTTC. Its translation is CASSPGTSGANEQFF. The chain combines TRBV6-5 with TRBJ2-1; the match to TRBD2 covers 13 bases. This CDR3 is built from 15 residues. Germline V gives CDR1 MNHEY, CDR2 SVGAGI. Losses at the gene ends were 5 bases for V and 6 bases for J; bases not matched to a gene: 4.